Each of the 5 T cell receptor beta chains below was sequenced from the same sample in a study of blood T cell repertoires in COVID-19. Assay: immunoSEQ multiplex PCR; the TCRdb copy retains only in-frame clones and omits some. The data show around 240,000 clones, approximately 80% seen once. The sample comprised peripheral blood. The receptor set was obtained from a woman aged 40 to 55 who had recovered from COVID-19.

J is TRBJ2-3 and V is TRBV14; 7 nucleotides match TRBD1. The CDR3 consists of 13 residues. The V gene end was trimmed by 6 bases and the J gene end by 9 bases; junction bases not matched to a gene: 9. Germline CDR1 reads SGHDN; CDR2 reads FVKESK. Written as DNA, the CDR3 is TGTGCCAGCAGTCGACGACAGGGCGCCACGCAGTATTTT. This sequence encodes CASSRRQGATQYF.

The chain uses TRBV19 and TRBJ1-3; D gene uncertain. V was pared by 11 bases and J by 8 bases, with 10 bases between. Germline V gene lookup returns CDR1 LNHDA and CDR2 SQIVND (reference sequence). The CDR3 covers 10 residues. Here the CDR3 DNA reads TGTGCCTGCGGGGTTGACACCATATATTTT. It specifies CACGVDTIYF.

The V call is TRBV6-2 or TRBV6-3, the J call TRBJ2-1, with TRBD2 identical over 8 bases. Looked up from germline, CDR1 is MNHEY and CDR2 is SVGEGT. The CDR3 runs 15 residues. V gave up 1 base and J gave up 6 bases; unmatched junction bases: 5. CDR3 loop: CASSYYGGAVNEQFF. The CDR3 coding sequence is TGTGCCAGCAGTTACTACGGGGGGGCCGTCAATGAGCAGTTCTTC.

This chain links TRBV28 with TRBJ2-1, with TRBD2 matching over 7 bases. Trimming removed 6 bases from V and 7 bases from J; junction bases left unmatched: 9. The V gene's germline CDR1 is MDHEN and CDR2 SYDVKM. The CDR3 spans 14 residues. CDR3 coding DNA: TGTGCCAGCAGCAACGGGGGGTATAGGAATGAGCAGTTCTTC. Its translation is CASSNGGYRNEQFF. The full variable domain, completed using reference TRBV28 and TRBJ2-1, is DVKVTQSSRYLVKRTGEKVFLECVQDMDHENMFWYRQDPGLGLRLIYFSYDVKMKEKGDIPEGYSVSREKKERFSLILESASTNQTSMYLCASSNGGYRNEQFFGPGTRLTVL.

The chain uses TRBV6-4 and TRBJ2-7; TRBD1 aligns across 7 bases. The germline V gene encodes CDR1 MRHNA and CDR2 SNTAGT. This CDR3 contains 15 residues. J gave up 3 bases and V 3 bases, and 8 bases lay outside the gene matches. CDR3 sequence reads: CASSDTGQADYEQYF. The CDR3 nucleotides are TGTGCCAGCAGTGATACCGGACAGGCCGACTACGAGCAGTACTTC.